This T cell receptor beta chain came from a study of T cell repertoires in ileal Crohn's disease. Between the trimmed V and J ends, which lost 0 bases and 8 bases, there was a span of 10 bases. The CDR3 is 14 residues long. Looked up from germline, CDR1 is MNHEY and CDR2 is SVGAGI. Turning to this clone: The antigen remains unidentified.

Broader study findings: Postoperative endoscopy occurred within one year, median about 7 months.

The data were produced by immunoSEQ multiplex PCR, yet TCRdb's version contains in-frame clones alone and is incomplete. This table has almost 5,500 clones, under 75% appearing once. As for time point: neoterminal ileum biopsy at postoperative endoscopy, about 6 months after surgery. This sequence joins TRBV6-5 and TRBJ2-2, with D hard to call. Sample: ileal tissue. This TCR came from an adult with Crohn's disease. The CDR3 spells CASSYSRSLGELFF. Written as DNA, the CDR3 is TGTGCCAGCAGTTACTCGAGAAGTTTGGGGGAGCTGTTTTTT.